The entry below gives a single T cell receptor beta chain sequence along with its context. Its antigen is not known. 13 Jbeta primers and 60 Vbeta primers were used for the PCR. Assay used: immunoSEQ multiplex PCR; TCRdb lists only in-frame clones, some missing. The sample data list about 120,000 clones. These data are taken from a study of cytomegalovirus exposure and HLA in healthy donors. Broader study findings: The majority of TCR sequences were rare, yet some public TCRs appeared in many donors.

The material sequenced was PBMCs. The receptor was derived from a woman in her forties in good health and CMV-seropositive.

The CDR3 protein is CASSLAVAGSPYEQYF. Here the CDR3 DNA reads TGTGCCAGCAGCTTGGCGGTAGCGGGAAGCCCCTACGAGCAGTACTTC. The chain employs TRBV5-4 and TRBJ2-7, with 8 positions matching TRBD2. V trimming: 0 bases; J trimming: 2 bases; junction bases outside the gene matches: 7. The CDR3 extends over 16 amino acids. Per the germline V gene, CDR1 is SGHNT and CDR2 is YYREEE (reference sequence).